This TCR beta chain was observed in a study of tissue T cells after allogeneic stem cell transplantation (dated by TCRdb to the early 2020s). A note on the overall study: TCR beta repertoires were profiled across many tissues obtained from research autopsies of patients with and without GVHD, as well as in mouse models of GVHD. On the human side, the study was prospective and observational, with no blinding or randomization.

Worth noting for this clone: It lacks a known antigen. This receptor came from a mouse, so its gene names and germline sequences are mouse ones too. The missing CDR3 end, 1 residue past where the read stops, is filled in from the germline J gene.

Overall results and qualifications from the work: Few T cell clones were found to be shared across patients, but shared repertoire signatures across patients were revealed in a tissue-specific fashion by motif-based clustering. A small and clinically heterogeneous patient cohort was studied, and sampling depth was acknowledged as a limitation. In both patients and mice, T cells from blood and spleen picked up only a limited part of the TCR repertoire that was detected in tissues. The study did not determine which tissue TCRs were alloreactive or antigen-specific, and some clones might have been persisting host cells. Within patients, how anatomically similar tissues were was a major factor shaping TCR repertoire composition, regardless of disease or transplant status.

The germline V gene provides CDR1 GFQATS and CDR2 STVNSAI. The CDR3 starts with the cysteine, ends with the phenylalanine, and has 13 residues. Of the CDR3's DNA, 36 bases were read; they are in frame from base 1. The germline V end is reduced by 1 base and the J end by 3 bases; junction bases left unmatched: 0. Library generation was performed with the immunoSEQ multiplex PCR assay. Adaptive Biotechnologies performed the TCRbeta CDR3 sequencing at survey depth and reported CDR3 sequences, V/J genes, productive frequency and template counts. TCR beta CDR3 regions were amplified from genomic DNA instead of RNA. Turning to the authors' computational methods: Jensen-Shannon divergence was used to quantify pairwise repertoire overlap between tissues, with a value of 1 meaning complete divergence and a value of 0 meaning identical repertoires. Tissues were clustered by single-linkage agglomerative hierarchical clustering of pairwise JSD values and displayed as dendrograms. GLIPH2 was run on all patient samples with simulation_depth 1000, kmer_min_depth 3 and cdr3_length_cutoff 8, and groups with more than two unique CDR3s were retained. A standardized tissue-overlap score extrapolated Jaccard GLIPH-group overlap across patients to a standard repertoire size of 1000 clones. To look at how diversity was associated with clinical or experimental variables, linear mixed-effect models were used, with tissue treated as a fixed effect and individual treated as a random effect. In TCRdb, the immuneACCESS table is reduced to in-frame sequences with V and J assigned. These tables do not hold every clone; where another copy was compared, an unresolved V gene accounts for under half, and the others remain unexplained. V and J calls and clone size are as listed in that table; D and trimming were resolved from the DNA. This sample is represented by approximately 47,000 clones; roughly 75% of them were singletons. Approximately 0.72% of the sample lies in the top ten.

The chain was built from TRBV20 and TRBJ2-1, and 7 junctional nucleotides match TRBD2. Input material: sorted cells pooled from one or two spleens. This TCR derives from a pool of C57BL/6 mice in good health. This receptor carries the CDR3 CGARAGGYAEQFF. The part of the CDR3 DNA that was read is TGTGGTGCTAGGGCTGGGGGCTATGCTGAGCAGTTC.